This entry describes one T cell receptor beta chain. This sample was included in a study of shared clonotypes between healthy human individuals. The CDR3 contains 13 residues. Germline loops: CDR1 SEHNR, CDR2 FQNEAQ (reference sequence). With 3 bases removed from V and 4 bases from J, the gap between germline ends came to 9 bases. The assay was immunoSEQ multiplex PCR, and TCRdb's table has in-frame clones only and misses some. In the table there are fewer than 3 million clones, around 90% of which are singletons. The chain is built from TRBV7-9 and TRBJ1-1, with TRBD1 as a possible D gene (6 bases). The TCR was taken from a man younger than 35 in good health. Some clones in this sample may be carry-over from other donors' samples. Material for sequencing was naive CD4+ T cells from PBMCs. Indicated subset: CD45RA+ positively selected. CDR3 loop: CASSFGQSTEAFF. For the CDR3, the DNA is TGTGCCAGCAGCTTCGGACAGTCCACTGAAGCTTTCTTT.